This TCR beta chain derives from a study of blood T cell repertoires in COVID-19. TCRdb's table, derived via immunoSEQ multiplex PCR, lists solely in-frame clones and lacks some. The repertoire has approximately 310,000 clones, approximately 89% of them found once; the top ten carry about 8%. Trimming removed 5 bases at V and 10 bases at J, with 19 bases between. The CDR3 is 14 residues long. Germline V gene lookup returns CDR1 SGHTS and CDR2 YDEGEE. The sequencing input was peripheral blood. The rearrangement joins TRBV5-8 to TRBJ2-1; TRBD2 is a possible D gene (5 bases). The clonotype was recovered from a woman aged 45-59 years who had recovered from COVID-19. The CDR3 nucleotides read TGTGCCAGCAGATTTGGACTCGGTGAGAACGAGCAGTTCTTC. Protein product: CASRFGLGENEQFF.